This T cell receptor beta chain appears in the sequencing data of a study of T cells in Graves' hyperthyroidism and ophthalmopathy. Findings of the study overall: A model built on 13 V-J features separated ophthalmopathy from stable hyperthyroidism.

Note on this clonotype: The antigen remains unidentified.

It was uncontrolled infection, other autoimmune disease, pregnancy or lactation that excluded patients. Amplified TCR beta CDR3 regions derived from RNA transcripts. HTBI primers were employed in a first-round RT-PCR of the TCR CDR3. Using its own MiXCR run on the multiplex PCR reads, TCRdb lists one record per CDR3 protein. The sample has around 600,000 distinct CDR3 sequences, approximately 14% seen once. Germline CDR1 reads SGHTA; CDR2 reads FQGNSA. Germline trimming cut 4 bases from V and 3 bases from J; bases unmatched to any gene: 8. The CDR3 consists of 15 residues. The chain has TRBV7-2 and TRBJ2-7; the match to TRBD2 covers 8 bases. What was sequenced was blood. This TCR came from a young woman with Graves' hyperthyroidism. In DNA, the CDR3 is TGTGCCAGCAGCTCGGGGGGGGACGGGGTCTACGAGCAGTACTTC. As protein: CASSSGGDGVYEQYF.